Shown below are 27 T cell receptor beta chains from a single sample sequenced in a study of T cell repertoires in cytomegalovirus infection. From the reads, TCRdb called clonotypes with MiXCR, one entry per CDR3 protein. This sample has around 130,000 distinct CDR3 sequences, with approximately 24% found just once. These TCRs are of unknown antigen specificity. Material for sequencing was PBMCs, sequenced either directly or after in vitro stimulation (not recorded which). The receptors originated from a human donor in good health (CMV status not recorded). Some clones in this sample may be carry-over from other donors' samples.

The J gene is TRBJ2-3, the V gene TRBV4-1; D is uncertain. Trimming removed 0 bases from V and 6 bases from J, with 10 bases in between. The CDR3 covers 14 residues. CDR1 and CDR2 from the germline V gene are MGHRA and YSYEKL. The DNA for the CDR3 is TGCGCCAGCAGCCAAGATTCGGTCGGGGATACGCAGTATTTT. Translated: CASSQDSVGDTQYF.

This clonotype was observed many times. The chain carries TRBV20-1 and TRBJ1-2; D unresolved. Per the germline V gene, CDR1 is DFQATT and CDR2 is SNEGSKA (reference sequence). The CDR3 contains 15 residues. Between the trimmed V and J ends, which lost 1 base and 2 bases, there was a span of 14 bases. This CDR3 is CSARVNPGLNYGYTF. The DNA of the CDR3 is TGCAGTGCTAGAGTCAACCCCGGCCTAAACTATGGCTACACCTTC.

V and J are TRBV19 and TRBJ1-1; no firm D call. This CDR3 comprises 13 residues. Germline V gene lookup returns CDR1 LNHDA and CDR2 SQIVND (reference sequence). Trimming removed 6 bases from V and 1 base from J, with 9 bases in between. The CDR3 nucleotides read TGTGCCAGTAGCATCACAGCGAACACTGAAGCTTTCTTT. Translated: CASSITANTEAFF.

A few counts support this clonotype. The rearrangement uses TRBV6-1 and TRBJ1-4; D is uncertain. The V gene's germline CDR1 is MNHNS and CDR2 SASEGT. There are 15 residues in the CDR3. The germline V and J ends were trimmed by 1 base and 7 bases, with 13 bases remaining between them. The CDR3 nucleotides are TGTGCCAGCAGTGAAGGAGGCACTCGGGGTGAAAAACTGTTTTTT. Translating it yields CASSEGGTRGEKLFF.

The chain uses TRBV2 and TRBJ2-3; 11 nucleotides line up with TRBD2. V was clipped by 7 bases and J by 5 bases; unmatched bases: 2. The CDR3 contains 13 residues. The V gene's germline CDR1 is SNHLY and CDR2 FYNNEI. The CDR3 DNA sequence: TGTGCCAGCATAGCGGGAGGGGGAGATACGCAGTATTTT. Protein sequence: CASIAGGGDTQYF. The full variable domain, completed using reference TRBV2 and TRBJ2-3, is EPEVTQTPSHQVTQMGQEVILRCVPISNHLYFYWYRQILGQKVEFLVSFYNNEISEKSEIFDDQFSVERPDGSNFTLKIRSTKLEDSAMYFCASIAGGGDTQYFGPGTRLTVL.

This clonotype has a count of ten or more. The V and J genes are TRBV7-2 and TRBJ2-5; either TRBD1 or TRBD2 may fit D (5 bases each). The CDR3 is made up of 11 amino acids. Per the germline V gene, CDR1 is SGHTA and CDR2 is FQGNSA. The V end lost 4 bases, the J end lost 5 bases, and 5 bases lay between the germline ends. The CDR3 protein is CASSWGETQYF. The CDR3 DNA reads TGTGCCAGCAGCTGGGGGGAGACCCAGTACTTC.

For the CDR3, the DNA is TGTGCCAGCAGCCCCCTCGCTAATGAGCAGTTCTTC. It specifies CASSPLANEQFF. The rearrangement links TRBV7-4 to TRBJ2-1; the D is unclear. V lost 5 bases and J lost 7, with 9 bases in between. This CDR3 spans 12 amino acids. Per germline, CDR1 SGHVT and CDR2 SQSDAQ. The variable domain in full, completed from reference TRBV7-4 and TRBJ2-1, reads GAGVSQSPRYKVAKRGRDVALRCDSISGHVTLYWYRQTLGQGSEVLTYSQSDAQRDKSGRPSGRFSAERPERSVSTLKIQRTEQGDSAVYLCASSPLANEQFFGPGTRLTVL.

This clonotype showed up many times. This chain joins TRBV12-3 or TRBV12-4 and TRBJ2-7; D is possibly TRBD2 (7 bases). V lost 4 bases and J lost 5, with 12 bases in between. CDR3 length: 13 residues. CDR3 region: CASSWTRGNEQYV. The DNA of the CDR3 is TGTGCCAGCAGTTGGACTAGGGGGAACGAGCAGTACGTC.

The chain uses TRBV12-3 or TRBV12-4 and TRBJ1-3; D remains ambiguous. With 6 bases removed from V and 0 bases from J, the gap between germline ends came to 9 bases. CDR3 length: 14 residues. DNA for the CDR3: TGTGCCAGCAGCTACGCCGCCTCTGGAAACACCATATATTTT. Translation gives CASSYAASGNTIYF.

This clonotype is labeled medium-sized. The rearrangement joins TRBV5-6 to TRBJ1-1; tentatively, D is TRBD1 (5 bases). Germline CDR1 reads SGHDT; CDR2 reads YYEEEE. V dropped 4 bases and J dropped 0 bases, with 7 bases sitting between them. The CDR3 contains 13 residues. CDR3 sequence reads: CASSDRMNTEAFF. In DNA, the CDR3 is TGTGCCAGCAGCGACAGAATGAACACTGAAGCTTTCTTT.

This sequence joins TRBV12-3 or TRBV12-4 and TRBJ2-1; 7 nucleotides match TRBD1. The CDR3 has 14 amino acids. J was trimmed by 3 bases and V by 5 bases; bases with no gene match: 4. Here the CDR3 reads CASSPRTGYNEQFF. CDR3 in DNA: TGTGCCAGCAGTCCTCGGACAGGCTACAATGAGCAGTTCTTC.

This clonotype was seen ten or more times. This chain joins TRBV7-2 and TRBJ2-6, with no clear D. Per the germline V gene, CDR1 is SGHTA and CDR2 is FQGNSA. The length of the CDR3 is 16 residues. Trimming left V 2 bases short and J 1 base short, with 9 bases between. The CDR3 sequence: CASSLPGLSGANVLTF. The CDR3, as DNA: TGTGCCAGCAGCTTACCTGGTCTTTCTGGGGCCAACGTCCTGACTTTC.

This clonotype was observed a handful of times. CDR3 coding DNA: TGTGCCAGCAGCGAGCAGCCAGGGTTTGGACCCGGGGAGCTGTTTTTT. Translated: CASSEQPGFGPGELFF. This chain links TRBV7-2 with TRBJ2-2; a possible D gene is TRBD1 (5 bases). Trimming took 5 bases from V and 6 from J, leaving 19 bases between them. Germline values: CDR1 SGHTA, CDR2 FQGNSA. This CDR3 has 16 amino acids.

This clonotype was counted many times. V is TRBV7-2 and J is TRBJ2-3; TRBD2 aligns across 7 bases. Losses at the gene ends were 4 bases for V and 4 bases for J; bases not matched to a gene: 11. The CDR3 covers 16 residues. CDR1 is SGHTA and CDR2 is FQGNSA in the germline V gene. The CDR3 is CASSSVGGRAADTQYF. CDR3 bases: TGTGCCAGCAGCTCCGTGGGGGGGAGGGCCGCAGATACGCAGTATTTT.

Only one count was recorded for this clonotype. This chain links TRBV5-1 with TRBJ2-7; D remains unclear. CDR1 is SGHRS and CDR2 is YFSETQ in the germline V gene. This CDR3 has 13 residues. V was cut by 4 bases and J by 3 bases, with 11 bases left in between. The CDR3 region has the DNA TGCGCCAGCAGCAAACCGTACAGCTACGAGCAGTACTTC. This encodes CASSKPYSYEQYF. The variable domain in full, completed from reference TRBV5-1 and TRBJ2-7, reads KAGVTQTPRYLIKTRGQQVTLSCSPISGHRSVSWYQQTPGQGLQFLFEYFSETQRNKGNFPGRFSGRQFSNSRSEMNVSTLELGDSALYLCASSKPYSYEQYFGPGTRLTVT.

The genes are TRBV10-3 and TRBJ1-1; D is undetermined. This CDR3 has 12 residues. CDR1 ENHRY and CDR2 SYGVKD come from the germline V gene. V lost 7 bases and J lost 4, with 10 bases in between. The CDR3 sequence: CAIKAEATEAFF. CDR3 sequence (DNA): TGTGCCATCAAGGCAGAGGCCACTGAAGCTTTCTTT.

This clonotype was observed a single time. The chain combines TRBV5-6 with TRBJ2-7; TRBD2 matches 12 bases. The CDR3 sequence is 17 residues long. Germline lookup yields CDR1 SGHDT and CDR2 YYEEEE. Trimming cost V 0 bases and J 3 bases; bases outside gene matches: 7. The CDR3 coding sequence is TGTGCCAGCAGCTTGGCCGCGACTAGCGGGAGCCTCTACGAGCAGTACTTC. Translation gives CASSLAATSGSLYEQYF.

The chain links TRBV27 to TRBJ2-1; D is undetermined. The germline V gene has CDR1 MNHEY and CDR2 SMNVEV (reference sequence). The CDR3 is 15 amino acids. V lost 6 bases and J lost 7, with 19 bases in between. CDR3 loop: CASSPIEVLSNEQFF. In DNA, the CDR3 is TGTGCCAGCAGCCCTATAGAGGTACTATCTAATGAGCAGTTCTTC.

This clonotype has a handful of counts. The chain is built from TRBV4-1 and TRBJ1-1; 7 nucleotides match TRBD1. Germline assignment: CDR1 MGHRA and CDR2 YSYEKL. The trim removed 3 bases at V and 4 bases at J, leaving 5 bases unmatched. This CDR3 spans 14 amino acids. Written as DNA, the CDR3 is TGCGCCAGCAGCCATAGGGGGCTTGGCACTGAAGCTTTCTTT. Translating it yields CASSHRGLGTEAFF.

This clonotype was seen a few times. The chain is built from TRBV18 and TRBJ1-1; D might be TRBD1 (5 bases). From germline, CDR1 is KGHSH and CDR2 LQKENI. V lost 3 bases, J lost 1 base, and 6 bases lay in between. There are 13 residues in the CDR3. As DNA, the CDR3 is TGTGCCAGCTCACCGGGGGAGAACACTGAAGCTTTCTTT. Residues: CASSPGENTEAFF.

This clonotype was counted many times. The rearrangement links TRBV7-8 to TRBJ2-5; 15 bases match TRBD2. V gave up 4 bases and J gave up 1 base; unmatched junction bases: 16. Germline CDR1 SGHVS, CDR2 FQNEAQ. There are 21 residues in the CDR3. The CDR3, as DNA: TGTGCCAGCAGCTCCAGGGGACTAGCGGGAGGCCGGGTCCTCGCCCAAGAGACCCAGTACTTC. Translation gives CASSSRGLAGGRVLAQETQYF.

This clonotype was counted between two and nine times. The rearrangement joins TRBV7-8 to TRBJ2-3; TRBD2 matches at 14 bases. Germline trimming cut 5 bases from V and 0 bases from J; bases unmatched to any gene: 4. The CDR3 is 17 residues long. The germline V gene has CDR1 SGHVS and CDR2 FQNEAQ. The CDR3 DNA sequence: TGTGCCAGCAGCACCGGGACTAGCGGGAGAAGCACAGATACGCAGTATTTT. Translated: CASSTGTSGRSTDTQYF.

J is TRBJ2-3 and V is TRBV2, with D uncertain. V lost 2 bases, J lost 6 bases, and 12 bases lay in between. This CDR3 is built from 14 residues. Germline V gives CDR1 SNHLY, CDR2 FYNNEI. The CDR3 sequence: CASSEWPNRDTQYF. DNA for the CDR3: TGTGCCAGCAGTGAATGGCCAAATCGGGATACGCAGTATTTT.

The chain carries TRBV19 and TRBJ1-2; 9 nucleotides align to TRBD1. J was trimmed by 4 bases and V by 3 bases; bases with no gene match: 9. The CDR3 has 16 amino acids. Germline-derived CDR1 and CDR2 are LNHDA and SQIVND (reference sequence). The CDR3 loop is CASSMEGQGGIYGYTF. CDR3 bases: TGTGCCAGTAGTATGGAGGGACAGGGAGGGATCTATGGCTACACCTTC.

This clonotype was observed at least ten times. The V and J genes are TRBV12-3 or TRBV12-4 and TRBJ1-5; the D gene is possibly TRBD1 (6 bases). Trimming took off 0 bases at V and 4 bases at J, with 13 bases between the two ends. There are 16 residues in the CDR3. The CDR3 coding sequence is TGTGCCAGCAGTTTAGCGCAGGGGAGAAGGAATCAGCCCCAGCATTTT. It is translated as CASSLAQGRRNQPQHF.

This chain uses TRBV29-1 with TRBJ2-1; tentative D call: TRBD1 (6 bases). The germline gives CDR1 SQVTM, CDR2 ANQGSEA. This CDR3 comprises 11 residues. V shed 6 bases and J shed 15 bases, with 18 bases lying between them. The CDR3 reads CSVRPGRTAFF. The CDR3 DNA sequence: TGCAGCGTCCGCCCCGGGCGGACAGCGTTCTTC.

The chain carries TRBV6-5 and TRBJ1-1; the D is unclear. Germline CDR1 reads MNHEY; CDR2 reads SVGAGI. Trimming shortened V by 0 bases and J by 0 bases, and 5 bases separated the two germline ends. The CDR3 is made up of 14 amino acids. CDR3 bases: TGTGCCAGCAGTTACTCGGGAGTGAACACTGAAGCTTTCTTT. Translating it yields CASSYSGVNTEAFF.